This T cell receptor beta chain is drawn from a study of breast tumors, draining lymph nodes, adjacent tissues. The lymph nodes were axillary draining lymph nodes from breast cancer patients. Trimming removed 2 bases from V and 11 bases from J; junction bases left unmatched: 9. This CDR3 comprises 15 residues. This clonotype was observed many times. TCRdb fed the multiplex PCR reads into MiXCR, producing one record per CDR3 protein. Of 200,000 or so distinct CDR3 sequences listed, around a third were seen once; the top ten hold about 4.5%. The J gene is TRBJ2-1, the V gene TRBV12-3 or TRBV12-4; 10 positions match TRBD2. Sequencing was performed on axillary lymph node tissue. The receptor was isolated from a female donor with breast cancer. Some clones in this sample may be carry-over from other donors' samples. The CDR3 DNA sequence: TGTGCCAGCAGTTTAAGTACTAGCGGGACCCGCAAGCAGTTCTTC. It codes for CASSLSTSGTRKQFF.